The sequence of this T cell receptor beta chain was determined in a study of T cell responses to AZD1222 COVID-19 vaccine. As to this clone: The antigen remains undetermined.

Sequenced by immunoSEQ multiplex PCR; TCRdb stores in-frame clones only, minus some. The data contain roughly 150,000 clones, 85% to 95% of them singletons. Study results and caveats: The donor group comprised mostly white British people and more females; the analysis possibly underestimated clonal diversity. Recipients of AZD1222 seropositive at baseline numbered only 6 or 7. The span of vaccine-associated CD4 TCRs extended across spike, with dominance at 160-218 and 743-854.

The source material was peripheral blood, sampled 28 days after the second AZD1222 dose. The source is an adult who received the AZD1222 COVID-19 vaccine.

The chain's CDR3 is CASSWGTGRYEQYF. The DNA of the CDR3 is TGCGCCAGCAGCTGGGGGACAGGACGCTACGAGCAGTACTTC. V gene TRBV5-1 combines with J gene TRBJ2-7; 8 bases are a match to TRBD1. Trimming cost V 3 bases and J 3 bases; bases outside gene matches: 5. This CDR3 region has 14 residues. The germline V gene encodes CDR1 SGHRS and CDR2 YFSETQ. Based on the CDR3 plus reference TRBV5-1 and TRBJ2-7, the full variable domain is KAGVTQTPRYLIKTRGQQVTLSCSPISGHRSVSWYQQTPGQGLQFLFEYFSETQRNKGNFPGRFSGRQFSNSRSEMNVSTLELGDSALYLCASSWGTGRYEQYFGPGTRLTVT.